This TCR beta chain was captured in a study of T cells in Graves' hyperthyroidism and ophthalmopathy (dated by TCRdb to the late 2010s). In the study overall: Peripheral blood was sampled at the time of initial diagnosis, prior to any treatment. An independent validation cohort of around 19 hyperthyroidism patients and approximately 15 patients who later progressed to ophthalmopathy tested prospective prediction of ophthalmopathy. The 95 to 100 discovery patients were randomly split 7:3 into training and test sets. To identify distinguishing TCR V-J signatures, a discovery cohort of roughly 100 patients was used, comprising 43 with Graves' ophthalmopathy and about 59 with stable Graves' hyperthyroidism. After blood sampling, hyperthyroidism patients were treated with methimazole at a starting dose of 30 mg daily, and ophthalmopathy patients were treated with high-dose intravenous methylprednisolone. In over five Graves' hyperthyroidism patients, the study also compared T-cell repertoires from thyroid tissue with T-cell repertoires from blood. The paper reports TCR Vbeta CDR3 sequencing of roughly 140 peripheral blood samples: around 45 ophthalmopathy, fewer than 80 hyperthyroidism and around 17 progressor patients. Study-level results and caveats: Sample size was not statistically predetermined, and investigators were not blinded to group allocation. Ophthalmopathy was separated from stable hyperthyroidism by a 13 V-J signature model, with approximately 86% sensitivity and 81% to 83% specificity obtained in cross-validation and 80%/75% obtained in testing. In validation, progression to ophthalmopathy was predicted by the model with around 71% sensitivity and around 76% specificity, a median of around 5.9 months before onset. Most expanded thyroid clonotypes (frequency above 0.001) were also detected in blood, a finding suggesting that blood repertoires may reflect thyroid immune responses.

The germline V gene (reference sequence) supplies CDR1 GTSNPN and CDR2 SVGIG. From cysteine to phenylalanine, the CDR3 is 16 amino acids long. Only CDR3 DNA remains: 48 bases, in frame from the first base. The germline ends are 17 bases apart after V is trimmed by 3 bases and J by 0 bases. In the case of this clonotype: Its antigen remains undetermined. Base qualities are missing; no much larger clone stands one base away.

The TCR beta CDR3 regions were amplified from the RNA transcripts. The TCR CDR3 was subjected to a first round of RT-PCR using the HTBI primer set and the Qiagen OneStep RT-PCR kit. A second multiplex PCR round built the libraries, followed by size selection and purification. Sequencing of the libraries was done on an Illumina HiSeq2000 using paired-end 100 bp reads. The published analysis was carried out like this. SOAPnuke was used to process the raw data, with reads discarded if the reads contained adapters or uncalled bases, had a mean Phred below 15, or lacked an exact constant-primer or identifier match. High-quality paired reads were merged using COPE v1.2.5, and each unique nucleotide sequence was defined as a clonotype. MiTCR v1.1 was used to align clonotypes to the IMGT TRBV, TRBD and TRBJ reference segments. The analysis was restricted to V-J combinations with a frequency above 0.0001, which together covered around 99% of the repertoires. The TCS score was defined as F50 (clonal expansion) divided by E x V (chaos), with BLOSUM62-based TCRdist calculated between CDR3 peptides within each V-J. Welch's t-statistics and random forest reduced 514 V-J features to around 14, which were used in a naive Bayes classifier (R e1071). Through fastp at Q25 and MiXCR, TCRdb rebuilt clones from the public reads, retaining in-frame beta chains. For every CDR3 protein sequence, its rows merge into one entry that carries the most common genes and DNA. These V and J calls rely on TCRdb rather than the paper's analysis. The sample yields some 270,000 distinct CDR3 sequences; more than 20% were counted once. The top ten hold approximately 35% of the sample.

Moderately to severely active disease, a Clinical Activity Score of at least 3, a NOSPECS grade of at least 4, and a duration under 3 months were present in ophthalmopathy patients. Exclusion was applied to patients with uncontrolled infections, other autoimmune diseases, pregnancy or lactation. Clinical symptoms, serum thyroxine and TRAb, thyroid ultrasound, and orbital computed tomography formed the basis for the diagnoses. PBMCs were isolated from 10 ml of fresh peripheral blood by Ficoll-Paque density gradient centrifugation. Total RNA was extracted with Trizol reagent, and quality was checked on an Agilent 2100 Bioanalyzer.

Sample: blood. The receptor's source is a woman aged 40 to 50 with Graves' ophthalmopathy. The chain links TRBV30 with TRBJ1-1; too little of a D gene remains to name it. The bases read TGTGCCTGGAGGCCTGAATCCTTCCGTATGAACACTGAAGCTTTCTTT. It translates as CAWRPESFRMNTEAFF. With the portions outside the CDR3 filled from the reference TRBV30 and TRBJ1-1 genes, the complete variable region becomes SQTIHQWPATLVQPVGSPLSLECTVEGTSNPNLYWYRQAAGRGLQLLFYSVGIGQISSEVPQNLSASRPQDRQFILSSKKLLLSDSGFYLCAWRPESFRMNTEAFFGQGTRLTVV.